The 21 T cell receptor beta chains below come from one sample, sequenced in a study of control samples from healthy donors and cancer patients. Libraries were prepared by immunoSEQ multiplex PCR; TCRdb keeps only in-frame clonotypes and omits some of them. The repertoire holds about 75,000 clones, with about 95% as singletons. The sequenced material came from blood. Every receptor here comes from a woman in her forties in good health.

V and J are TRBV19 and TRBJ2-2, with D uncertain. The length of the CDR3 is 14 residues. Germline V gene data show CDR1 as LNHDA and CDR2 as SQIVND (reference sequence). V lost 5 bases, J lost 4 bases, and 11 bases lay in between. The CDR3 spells CASSGMRTTGELFF. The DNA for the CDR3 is TGTGCCAGTAGTGGTATGCGGACCACCGGGGAGCTGTTTTTT.

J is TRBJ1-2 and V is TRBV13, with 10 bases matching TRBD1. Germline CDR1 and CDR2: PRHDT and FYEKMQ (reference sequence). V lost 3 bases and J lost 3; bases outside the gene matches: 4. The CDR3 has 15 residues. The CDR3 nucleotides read TGTGCCAGCAGCTTCGGACAGGGGGGTGACTATGGCTACACCTTC. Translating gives CASSFGQGGDYGYTF.

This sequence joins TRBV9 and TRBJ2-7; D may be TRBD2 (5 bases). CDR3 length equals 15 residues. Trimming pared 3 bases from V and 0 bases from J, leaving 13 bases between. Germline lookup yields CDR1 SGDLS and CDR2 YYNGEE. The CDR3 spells CASSELPGVSYEQYF. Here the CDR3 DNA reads TGTGCCAGCAGCGAACTTCCCGGGGTCTCCTACGAGCAGTACTTC.

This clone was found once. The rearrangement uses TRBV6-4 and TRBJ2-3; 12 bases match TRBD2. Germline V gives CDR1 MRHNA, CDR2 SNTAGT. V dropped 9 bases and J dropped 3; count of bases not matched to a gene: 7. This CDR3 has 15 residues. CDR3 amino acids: CASSQTSGSTDTQYF. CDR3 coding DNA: TGTGCCAGTAGCCAGACTAGCGGGAGTACAGATACGCAGTATTTT.

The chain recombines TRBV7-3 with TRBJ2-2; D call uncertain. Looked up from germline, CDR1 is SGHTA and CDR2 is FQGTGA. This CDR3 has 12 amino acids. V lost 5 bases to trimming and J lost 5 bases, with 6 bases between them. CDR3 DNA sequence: TGTGCCAGCAGCAACCCAACCGGGGAGCTGTTTTTT. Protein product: CASSNPTGELFF.

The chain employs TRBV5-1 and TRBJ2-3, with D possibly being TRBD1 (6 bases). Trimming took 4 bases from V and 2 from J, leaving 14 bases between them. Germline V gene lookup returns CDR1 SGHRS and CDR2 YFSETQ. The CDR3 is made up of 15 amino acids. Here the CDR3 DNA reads TGCGCCAGCAGCATGGACAGTTACCTCACAGATACGCAGTATTTT. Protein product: CASSMDSYLTDTQYF.

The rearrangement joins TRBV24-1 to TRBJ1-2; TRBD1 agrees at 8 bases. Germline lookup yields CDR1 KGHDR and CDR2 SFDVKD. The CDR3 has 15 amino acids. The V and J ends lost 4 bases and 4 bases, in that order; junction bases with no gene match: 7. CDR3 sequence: CATSEGTGRGYGYTF. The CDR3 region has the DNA TGTGCCACCAGTGAGGGGACAGGTAGGGGCTATGGCTACACCTTC.

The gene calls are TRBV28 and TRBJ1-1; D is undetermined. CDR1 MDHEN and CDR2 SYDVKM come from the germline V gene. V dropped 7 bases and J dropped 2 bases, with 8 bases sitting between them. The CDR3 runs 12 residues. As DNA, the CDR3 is TGTGCCAGCATAACAGACAACACTGAAGCTTTCTTT. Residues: CASITDNTEAFF.

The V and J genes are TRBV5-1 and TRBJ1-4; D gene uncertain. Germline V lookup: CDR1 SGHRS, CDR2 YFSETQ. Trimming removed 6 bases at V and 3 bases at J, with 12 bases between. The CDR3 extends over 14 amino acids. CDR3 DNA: TGCGCCAGCACCGAGGGTCGGGCTAATGAAAAACTGTTTTTT. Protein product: CASTEGRANEKLFF.

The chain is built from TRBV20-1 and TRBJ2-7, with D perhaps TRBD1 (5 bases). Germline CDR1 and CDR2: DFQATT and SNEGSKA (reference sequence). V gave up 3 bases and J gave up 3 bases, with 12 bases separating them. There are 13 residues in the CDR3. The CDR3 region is CSASPDRDYEQYF. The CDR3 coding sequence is TGCAGTGCTAGTCCCGACAGAGACTACGAGCAGTACTTC.

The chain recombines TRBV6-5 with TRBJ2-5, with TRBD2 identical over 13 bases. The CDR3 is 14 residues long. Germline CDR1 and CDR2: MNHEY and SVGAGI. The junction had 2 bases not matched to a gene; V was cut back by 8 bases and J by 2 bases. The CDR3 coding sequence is TGTGCCAGCGGACTAGCGGGAGTACAAGAGACCCAGTACTTC. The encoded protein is CASGLAGVQETQYF.

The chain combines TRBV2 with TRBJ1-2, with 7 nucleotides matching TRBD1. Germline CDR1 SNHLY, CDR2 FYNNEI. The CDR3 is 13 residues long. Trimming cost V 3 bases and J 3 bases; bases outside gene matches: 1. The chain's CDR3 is CASSEQGDYGYTF. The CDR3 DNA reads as TGTGCCAGCAGTGAGCAGGGGGACTATGGCTACACCTTC.

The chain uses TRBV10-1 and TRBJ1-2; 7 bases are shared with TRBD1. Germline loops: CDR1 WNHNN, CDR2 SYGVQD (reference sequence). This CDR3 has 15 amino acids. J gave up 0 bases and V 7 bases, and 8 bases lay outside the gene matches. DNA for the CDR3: TGCGCCAGCACCCCCCAGGGGACAGCTAACTATGGCTACACCTTC. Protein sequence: CASTPQGTANYGYTF.

CDR3 nucleotides: TGTGCCAGCAGCCAAGGGATGTTCTCTGGAAACACCATATATTTT. It is translated as CASSQGMFSGNTIYF. This chain joins TRBV6-5 and TRBJ1-3; D uncertain. Germline loops: CDR1 MNHEY, CDR2 SVGAGI. CDR3 length equals 15 residues. V lost 6 bases to trimming and J lost 0 bases, with 12 bases between them.

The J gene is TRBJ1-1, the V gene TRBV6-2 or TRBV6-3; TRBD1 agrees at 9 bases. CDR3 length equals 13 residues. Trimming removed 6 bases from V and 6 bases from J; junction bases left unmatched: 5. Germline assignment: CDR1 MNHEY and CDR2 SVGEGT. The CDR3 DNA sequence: TGTGCCAGCAGCCGGACAGGGGCCCCTGAAGCTTTCTTT. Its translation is CASSRTGAPEAFF.

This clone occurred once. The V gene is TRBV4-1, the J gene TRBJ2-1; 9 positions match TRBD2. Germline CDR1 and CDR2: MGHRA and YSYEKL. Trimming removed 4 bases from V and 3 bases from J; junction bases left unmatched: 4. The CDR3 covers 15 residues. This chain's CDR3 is CASSPLTSGYNEQFF. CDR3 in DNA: TGCGCCAGCAGCCCCCTGACTAGCGGCTACAATGAGCAGTTCTTC.

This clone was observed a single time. The DNA of the CDR3 is TGTGCCAGCAGCTTAGGGGGGACCCCAGGGACCCAGTACTTC. Its translation: CASSLGGTPGTQYF. The chain couples TRBV5-8 to TRBJ2-5, with D perhaps given as TRBD1 or TRBD2 (6 bases each). CDR1 and CDR2 from the germline V gene are SGHTS and YDEGEE. The CDR3 is 14 amino acids. The ends were cut back, 2 bases at V and 7 bases at J, with 15 bases in the middle.

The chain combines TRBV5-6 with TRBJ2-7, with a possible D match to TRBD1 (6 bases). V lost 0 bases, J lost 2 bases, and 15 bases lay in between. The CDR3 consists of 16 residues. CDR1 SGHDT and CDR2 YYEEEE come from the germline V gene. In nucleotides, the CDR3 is TGTGCCAGCAGCTTGGGAGGCAGGGGTATTGCCTACGAGCAGTACTTC. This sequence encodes CASSLGGRGIAYEQYF.

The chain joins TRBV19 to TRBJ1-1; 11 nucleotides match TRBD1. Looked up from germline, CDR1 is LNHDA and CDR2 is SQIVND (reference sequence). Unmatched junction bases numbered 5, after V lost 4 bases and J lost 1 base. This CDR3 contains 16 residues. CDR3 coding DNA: TGTGCCAGTAGTAACCTCGGACAGGGGGCGAACACTGAAGCTTTCTTT. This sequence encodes CASSNLGQGANTEAFF.

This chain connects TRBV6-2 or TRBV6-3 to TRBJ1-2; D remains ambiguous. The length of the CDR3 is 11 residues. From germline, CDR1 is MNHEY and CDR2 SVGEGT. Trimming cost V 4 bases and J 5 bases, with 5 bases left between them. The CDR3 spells CASSSTYGYTF. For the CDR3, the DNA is TGTGCCAGCAGTTCCACTTATGGCTACACCTTC.

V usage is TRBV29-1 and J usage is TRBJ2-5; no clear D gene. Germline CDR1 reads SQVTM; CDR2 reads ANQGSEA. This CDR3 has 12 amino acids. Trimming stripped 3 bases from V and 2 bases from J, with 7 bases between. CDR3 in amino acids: CSVDARQETQYF. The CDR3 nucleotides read TGCAGCGTTGATGCGAGACAAGAGACCCAGTACTTC.